A selection of T cell receptor beta chains follows, all from one sample in a study of T cells after yellow fever vaccination. TCRdb re-analysed the 5' RACE reads in MiXCR, keeping a single row per CDR3 protein. The sample shows tens of thousands of distinct CDR3 sequences, 5.5% of them seen only once. This material consisted of PBMCs, either bulk or a sorted T-cell subset (CD4+, CD8+, memory, or dextramer-sorted; not recorded which), taken 15 days after the yellow fever booster vaccination. Source of these receptors: a man in his thirties or forties who received the YFV17D yellow fever vaccine. The CDR3 runs from the conserved cysteine through the conserved F or W. D genes are given only for firm matches. Some rows have no size entry. The others give once, few or many, or a class for an expanded clone.

>TRBD1|TRBJ2-7|many|TRBV27
TGTGCCAGCAGTTTCACAGGGGCAGGCTACGAGCAGTACTTC
CASSFTGAGYEQYF
>TRBD1|TRBJ2-7|many|TRBV6-1
TGTGCCCGCTCGGGGACAGGGGCCTACGAGCAGTACTTC
CARSGTGAYEQYF
>TRBD1|TRBJ2-1|many|TRBV6-1
TGTGCCAGCAGCGACAGGGGGCCCTACAATGAGCAGTTCTTC
CASSDRGPYNEQFF
>-|TRBJ2-5|many|TRBV7-9
TGTGCCAGCAGCTTAGTCAGGGAAGAGACCCAGTACTTC
CASSLVREETQYF
>-|TRBJ1-5|many|TRBV4-3
TGCGCCAGCAGCCTAAGGACGGGGGATCAGCCCCAGCATTTT
CASSLRTGDQPQHF
>TRBD1|TRBJ2-2|many|TRBV24-1
TGTGCCACCAGTGAGCCGGGACAGGGGGCAAACACCGGGGAGCTGTTTTTT
CATSEPGQGANTGELFF
>TRBD2|TRBJ2-1|many|TRBV6-1
TGTGCCAGCAGGGACTTAGCGGGAGCGATATATGAGCAGTTCTTC
CASRDLAGAIYEQFF
>TRBD2|TRBJ2-5|medium-sized|TRBV20-1
TGCAGCAGCCCTGGACTAGCGGTCTACCAAGAGACCCAGTACTTC
CSSPGLAVYQETQYF
>TRBD1|TRBJ1-1|many|TRBV27
TGTGCCAGCAGACGGGACAGGGGTAGTACTGAAGCTTTCTTT
CASRRDRGSTEAFF
>TRBD1|TRBJ1-5|many|TRBV27
TGTGCCAGCAGGCGACAGGGGGAATCTTATAGCAATCAGCCCCAGCATTTT
CASRRQGESYSNQPQHF
>TRBD2|TRBJ2-7|many|TRBV6-2/TRBV6-3
TGTGCCAGCAGTCAACGGGACTACACCAGCGGGCAGTACTTC
CASSQRDYTSGQYF
>TRBD1|TRBJ2-5|many|TRBV28
TGTGCCAGCAGACGAGGACAGGGGGCTCGGGAGACCCAGTACTTC
CASRRGQGARETQYF
>-|TRBJ2-7|many|TRBV7-9
TGTGCCAGCAGCTTAAAGCTCGGTTACGAGCAGTACTTC
CASSLKLGYEQYF
>TRBD2|TRBJ2-1|many|TRBV7-2
TGTGCCAGCAGCCCCCGGACTAGCGGTAACAATGAGCAGTTCTTC
CASSPRTSGNNEQFF
>-|TRBJ1-2|many|TRBV6-4
TGTGCCAGCAGCGCTTCAGGGGTCTCGGGCTACACCTTC
CASSASGVSGYTF
>-|TRBJ2-1|many|TRBV11-2
TGTGCCAGCAGCTTTGAGCGGTCCGAGCAGTTCTTC
CASSFERSEQFF
>-|TRBJ1-2|-|TRBV7-2
TGTGCCAGCAGCTCCCAGAGGGGGGGGGGCACCTTC
CASSSQRGGGTF
>TRBD2|TRBJ2-7|many|TRBV20-1
TGCAGTGCTAGCCTGACTAGCGGGAGGGCCGACGAGCAGTACTTC
CSASLTSGRADEQYF
>-|TRBJ2-1|many|TRBV15
TGTGCCACCAGCAGAGAGTTGGGGGCCTACAATGAGCAGTTCTTC
CATSRELGAYNEQFF
>-|TRBJ1-4|-|TRBV5-1
TGCGCCAGCAGCTTGGTAGCCAGTACTACCCCGAGAAAACTGTTTTTT
CASSLVASTTPRKLFF
>TRBD2|TRBJ2-1|many|TRBV7-2
TGTGCCAGCAGCCTAGCGGGAGGCCCCTCGAATGAGCAGTTCTTC
CASSLAGGPSNEQFF
>-|TRBJ2-7|many|TRBV12-3/TRBV12-4
TGTGCCAGCAGTTTAAGTCAGACCTACGAGCAGTACTTC
CASSLSQTYEQYF